A selection of T cell receptor beta chains follows, all from one sample in a study of blood T cell repertoires in COVID-19. The method was immunoSEQ multiplex PCR; TCRdb's version includes in-frame clones alone and lacks a portion of them. The sample lists approximately 150,000 clones; around 80% were seen once. The specimen was peripheral blood. The receptors shown here come from a man between 45 and 60 years old with acute or convalescent COVID-19. Both conserved end residues are part of each CDR3. The D gene is left open where the match is weak. A clone size is listed for some rows: how often the clone was seen (once, few, many), or a class if it is expanded.

clone size	V gene	J gene	D gene	CDR3 DNA	CDR3 protein
-	TRBV29-1	TRBJ2-2	-	TGCAGCGTTTATAAGACAGGACTGGGCACCGGGGAGCTGTTTTTT	CSVYKTGLGTGELFF
-	TRBV2	TRBJ1-5	TRBD1	TGTGCCAGCAGTGAAATCGGGACAGATTCGAGTCAGCCCCAGCATTTT	CASSEIGTDSSQPQHF
-	TRBV28	TRBJ1-2	-	TGTGCCAGCAGTTTAGGGGGCCGGAACTATGGCTACACCTTC	CASSLGGRNYGYTF
-	TRBV5-6	TRBJ1-4	-	TGTGCCAGCAGCTCCCAACGGGGGGTTAATGAAAAACTGTTTTTT	CASSSQRGVNEKLFF
-	TRBV3-1/TRBV3-2	TRBJ2-2	TRBD1	TGTGCCAGCAGCCCATATCGGGACAGGGCAACCGGGGAGCTGTTTTTT	CASSPYRDRATGELFF
-	TRBV30	TRBJ1-1	-	TGTGCCTGGAGTATAGGGAGGAACACTGAAGCTTTCTTT	CAWSIGRNTEAFF
-	TRBV5-1	TRBJ2-7	-	TGCGCCAGCAGCCCCGGACAGAGTAGCTACGAGCAGTACTTC	CASSPGQSSYEQYF
few	TRBV6-5	TRBJ1-2	-	TGTGCCAGCACTGGTCAGGAAGGTGGTGGCTACACCTTC	CASTGQEGGGYTF
-	TRBV30	TRBJ2-5	TRBD2	TGTGCCTGGAGCCCCAGAGGAGCGGGGGGCGGTGAGACCCAGTACTTC	CAWSPRGAGGGETQYF
-	TRBV10-1	TRBJ1-4	-	TGCGCCAGCAGCCCGGGAGTGACGGGGAGTAATGAAAAACTGTTTTTT	CASSPGVTGSNEKLFF
-	TRBV12-3/TRBV12-4	TRBJ1-1	-	TGTGCCAGCAGTATTACAGGGAACACTGAAGCTTTCTTT	CASSITGNTEAFF
-	TRBV5-5	TRBJ1-2	-	TGTGCCAGCAGCTCGGGACTCCTTTATGGCTACACCTTC	CASSSGLLYGYTF
-	TRBV28	TRBJ1-5	-	TGTGCCAGCAGCCCAGACATCCAGCCCCAGCATTTT	CASSPDIQPQHF
-	TRBV5-5	TRBJ1-1	TRBD1	TGTGCCAGCAGCCGGACAGGGAGGCGGGACACTGAAGCTTTCTTT	CASSRTGRRDTEAFF
-	TRBV5-6	TRBJ1-1	-	TGTGCCAGCAGCTTGTTCCGGGAAACCCACACTGAAGCTTTCTTT	CASSLFRETHTEAFF
-	TRBV28	TRBJ2-1	-	TGTGCCAGTCTCCCAGGGGCTGACTCCTACAATGAGCAGTTCTTC	CASLPGADSYNEQFF